The TCR beta chain under discussion was sequenced for a study of blood T cell repertoires in COVID-19. This CDR3 region has 14 residues. Germline-derived CDR1 and CDR2 are SGHNT and YYREEE (reference sequence). V shed 3 bases and J 3 bases; nucleotides not matched to a gene: 1. With regard to this clone: Additional DNA sequences in this sample encode the identical CDR3.

Some clones are missing from TCRdb's copy, which holds only in-frame ones; the method was immunoSEQ multiplex PCR. The sample carries roughly 250,000 clones, around 89% recorded once. What was sequenced was peripheral blood. The source is a woman in her thirties or forties with acute or convalescent COVID-19. The genes are TRBV5-4 and TRBJ2-5; 11 nucleotides match TRBD2. CDR3 region: CASSYSGGEETQYF. DNA of the CDR3: TGTGCCAGCAGCTATAGCGGGGGGGAAGAGACCCAGTACTTC.